The 4 T cell receptor beta chains below all came from one sample that was sequenced in a study of cytomegalovirus exposure and HLA in healthy donors. PCR used 60 Vbeta primers and 13 Jbeta primers. Sequenced by immunoSEQ multiplex PCR; TCRdb stores in-frame clones only, minus some. The sample lists more than 150,000 clones; 80% to 85% were seen once. Input material: PBMCs. Receptors were obtained from a woman aged 18-35 years in good health and CMV-seronegative.

The chain is built from TRBV19 and TRBJ1-2; 9 positions match TRBD1. The CDR3 has 16 amino acids. V shed 6 bases, J shed 6 bases, and the junction held 14 bases outside the gene matches. Germline CDR1 is LNHDA and CDR2 is SQIVND (reference sequence). The chain's CDR3 is CASSNTGDRVLDGYTF. Here the CDR3 DNA reads TGTGCCAGTAGCAATACAGGGGACAGGGTACTTGATGGCTACACCTTC.

This chain joins TRBV28 and TRBJ2-1, with a possible D match to TRBD2 (5 bases). Germline V gives CDR1 MDHEN, CDR2 SYDVKM. This CDR3 region has 12 residues. Trimming took 5 bases from V and 7 from J, leaving 9 bases between them. The CDR3 region is CASSQRGNEQFF. Here the CDR3 DNA reads TGTGCCAGCAGTCAACGGGGTAATGAGCAGTTCTTC.

This chain joins TRBV5-1 and TRBJ2-7; D is possibly TRBD1 (5 bases). Germline-derived CDR1 and CDR2 are SGHRS and YFSETQ. Trimming removed 4 bases at V and 6 bases at J, with 14 bases between. CDR3 length equals 13 residues. Written as DNA, the CDR3 is TGCGCCAGCAGCGCCCCAGGGCTCCCCGAGCAGTACTTC. Translated, it gives CASSAPGLPEQYF.

This rearrangement joins TRBV19 to TRBJ1-5; D remains unclear. The germline V gene has CDR1 LNHDA and CDR2 SQIVND (reference sequence). This CDR3 has 15 residues. V gave up 4 bases and J gave up 6 bases, with 16 bases separating them. CDR3: CASSTLDGKSQPQHF. CDR3 nucleotide sequence: TGTGCCAGTAGTACCTTGGACGGGAAGAGTCAGCCCCAGCATTTT.